This T cell receptor (beta chain) originates from a study of OX40 agonist ivuxolimab in advanced cancers. In the case of this clone: What it recognizes is unknown.

Data came from immunoSEQ multiplex PCR; TCRdb stores just in-frame clones and leaves some out. The sample includes about 62,000 clones, 79% seen only once; the top ten take approximately 10%. Study-wide points: Expanded clones tended on average to be more numerous among CD8+ T cells than CD4+.

Sequencing was performed on CD4+ or CD8+ T cells sorted from blood, taken in a trial of the OX40 agonist ivuxolimab. The sequence was collected from an adult with an advanced solid tumor such as melanoma, head and neck, liver or kidney cancer.

CDR3 nucleotides: TGTGCCAGCAGCGAGGGACAAAGTCATCAGCCCCAGCATTTT. Translating gives CASSEGQSHQPQHF. The J gene is TRBJ1-5, the V gene TRBV7-9; D is perhaps TRBD1 (6 bases). The germline gives CDR1 SEHNR, CDR2 FQNEAQ (reference sequence). This CDR3 is 14 amino acids long. The germline V and J ends were trimmed by 5 bases and 5 bases, with 13 bases remaining between them.